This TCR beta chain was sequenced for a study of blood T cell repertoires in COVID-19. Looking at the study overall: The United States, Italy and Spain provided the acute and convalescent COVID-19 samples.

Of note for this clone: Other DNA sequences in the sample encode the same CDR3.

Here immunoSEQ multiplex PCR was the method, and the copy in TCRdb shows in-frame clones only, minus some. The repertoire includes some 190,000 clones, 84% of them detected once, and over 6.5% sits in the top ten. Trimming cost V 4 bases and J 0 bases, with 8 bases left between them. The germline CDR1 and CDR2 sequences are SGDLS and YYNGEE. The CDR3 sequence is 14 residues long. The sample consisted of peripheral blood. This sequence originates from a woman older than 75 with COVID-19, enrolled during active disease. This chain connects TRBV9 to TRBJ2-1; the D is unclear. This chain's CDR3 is CASSPHSSYNEQFF. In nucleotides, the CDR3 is TGTGCCAGCAGCCCCCATAGCTCCTACAATGAGCAGTTCTTC.